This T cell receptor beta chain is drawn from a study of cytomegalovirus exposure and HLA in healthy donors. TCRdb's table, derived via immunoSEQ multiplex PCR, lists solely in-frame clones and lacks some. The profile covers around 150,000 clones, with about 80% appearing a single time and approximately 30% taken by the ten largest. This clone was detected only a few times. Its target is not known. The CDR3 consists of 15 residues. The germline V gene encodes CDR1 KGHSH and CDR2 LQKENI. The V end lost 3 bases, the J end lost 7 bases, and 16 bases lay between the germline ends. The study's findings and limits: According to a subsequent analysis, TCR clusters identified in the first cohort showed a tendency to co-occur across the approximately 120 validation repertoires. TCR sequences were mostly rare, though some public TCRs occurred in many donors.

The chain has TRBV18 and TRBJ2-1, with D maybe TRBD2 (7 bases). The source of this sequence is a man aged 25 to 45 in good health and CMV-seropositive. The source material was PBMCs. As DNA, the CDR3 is TGTGCCAGCTCACCCACGGACAGCGGGGTTAATGAGCAGTTCTTC. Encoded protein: CASSPTDSGVNEQFF.